The clone carrying this T cell receptor beta chain occurred many times. The sample originates from a study of breast tumors, draining lymph nodes, adjacent tissues. The V and J ends lost 3 bases and 9 bases, in that order; junction bases with no gene match: 5. Germline V gene data show CDR1 as SGHRS and CDR2 as YFSETQ. The CDR3 has 15 amino acids. From the multiplex PCR reads, TCRdb called clonotypes with MiXCR, one entry per CDR3 protein. Counted here are approximately 100,000 distinct CDR3 sequences, 21% occurring once; the ten biggest clones make up less than 1.5%. Axillary draining lymph nodes of breast cancer patients supplied the node samples.

The sample was axillary lymph node tissue. This TCR was recovered from a female donor with breast cancer. Some clones in this sample may be carry-over from other donors' samples. The chain has TRBV5-1 and TRBJ2-1, with 14 bases aligning to TRBD2. CDR3 sequence (DNA): TGCGCCAGCAGCTCGTCGACTAGCGGGGGGGGTGAGCAGTTCTTC. Amino acids: CASSSSTSGGGEQFF.